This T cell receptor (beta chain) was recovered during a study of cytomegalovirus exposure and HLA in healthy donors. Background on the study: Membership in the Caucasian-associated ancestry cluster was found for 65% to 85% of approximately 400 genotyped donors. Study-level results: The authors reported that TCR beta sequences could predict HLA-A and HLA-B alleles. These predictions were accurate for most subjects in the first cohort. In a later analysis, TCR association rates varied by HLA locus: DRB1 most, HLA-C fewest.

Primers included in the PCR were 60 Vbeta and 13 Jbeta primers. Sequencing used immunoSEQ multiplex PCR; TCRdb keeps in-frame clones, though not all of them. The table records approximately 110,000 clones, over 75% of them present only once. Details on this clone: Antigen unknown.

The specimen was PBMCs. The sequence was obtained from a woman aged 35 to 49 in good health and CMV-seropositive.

Here the CDR3 reads CASSLRRDYSYEQYF. Here the CDR3 DNA reads TGTGCCAGCAGCTTGAGGCGGGATTACTCCTACGAGCAGTACTTC. This sequence joins TRBV7-8 and TRBJ2-7, with D maybe TRBD2 (6 bases). Germline loops: CDR1 SGHVS, CDR2 FQNEAQ. This CDR3 contains 15 residues. The V end was cut by 3 bases, the J end by 0 bases, with 12 bases between.